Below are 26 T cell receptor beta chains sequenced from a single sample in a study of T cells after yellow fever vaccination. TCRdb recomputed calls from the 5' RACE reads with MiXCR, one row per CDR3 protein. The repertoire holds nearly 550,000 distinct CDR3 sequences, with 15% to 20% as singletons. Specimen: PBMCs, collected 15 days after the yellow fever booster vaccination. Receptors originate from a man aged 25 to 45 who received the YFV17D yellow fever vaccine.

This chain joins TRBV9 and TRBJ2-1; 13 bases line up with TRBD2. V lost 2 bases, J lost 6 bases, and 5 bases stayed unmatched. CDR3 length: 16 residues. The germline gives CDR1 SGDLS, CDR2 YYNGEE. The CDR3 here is CASSVTGTSGTNEQFF. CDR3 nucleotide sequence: TGTGCCAGCAGCGTGACCGGGACTAGCGGGACCAATGAGCAGTTCTTC.

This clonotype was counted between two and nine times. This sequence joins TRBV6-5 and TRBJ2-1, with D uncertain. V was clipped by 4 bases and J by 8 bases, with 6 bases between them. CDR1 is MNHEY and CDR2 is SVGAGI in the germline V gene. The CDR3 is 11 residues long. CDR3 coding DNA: TGTGCCAGCAGTTCAGAGGATGAGCAGTTCTTC. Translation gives CASSSEDEQFF.

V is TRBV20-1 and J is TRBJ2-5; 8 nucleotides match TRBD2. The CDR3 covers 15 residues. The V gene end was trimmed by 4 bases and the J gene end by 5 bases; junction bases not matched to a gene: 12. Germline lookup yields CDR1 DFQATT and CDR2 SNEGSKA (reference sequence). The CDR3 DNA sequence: TGCAGTGCTAACCGCCCCGGGACTAGAGGGGAGACCCAGTACTTC. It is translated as CSANRPGTRGETQYF.

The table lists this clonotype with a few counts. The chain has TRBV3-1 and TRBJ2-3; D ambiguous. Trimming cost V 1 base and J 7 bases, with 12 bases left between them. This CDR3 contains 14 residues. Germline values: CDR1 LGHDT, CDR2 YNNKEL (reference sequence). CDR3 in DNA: TGTGCCAGCAGCCAAGCCAGGACGGCTAATACGCAGTATTTT. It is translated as CASSQARTANTQYF.

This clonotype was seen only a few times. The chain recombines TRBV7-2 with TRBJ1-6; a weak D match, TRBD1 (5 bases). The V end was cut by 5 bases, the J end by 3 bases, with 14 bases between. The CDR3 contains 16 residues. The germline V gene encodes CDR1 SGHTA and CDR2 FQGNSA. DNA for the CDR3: TGTGCCAGCAGCCAATACACAGGAGGCTATAATTCACCCCTCCACTTT. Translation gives CASSQYTGGYNSPLHF.

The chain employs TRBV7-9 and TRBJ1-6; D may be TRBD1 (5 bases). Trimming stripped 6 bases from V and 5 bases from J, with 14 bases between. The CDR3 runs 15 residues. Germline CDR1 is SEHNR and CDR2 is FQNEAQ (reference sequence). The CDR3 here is CASRLAGMDNSPLHF. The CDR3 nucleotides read TGTGCCAGCAGGCTAGCAGGGATGGATAATTCACCCCTCCACTTT.

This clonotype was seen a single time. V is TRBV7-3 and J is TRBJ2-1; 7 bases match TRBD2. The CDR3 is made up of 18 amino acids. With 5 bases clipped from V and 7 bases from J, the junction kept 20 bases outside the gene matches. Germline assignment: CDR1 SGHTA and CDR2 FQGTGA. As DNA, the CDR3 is TGTGCCAGCAGCCGCCGGGGGGAGTCGGGGGACGCGGGTAATGAGCAGTTCTTC. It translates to CASSRRGESGDAGNEQFF.

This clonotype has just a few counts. The CDR3 sequence: CSATMRTSGNEQFF. The CDR3, as DNA: TGCAGTGCTACGATGCGGACTAGCGGCAATGAGCAGTTCTTC. This rearrangement joins TRBV20-1 to TRBJ2-1, with 10 bases fitting TRBD2. The CDR3 runs 14 residues. Germline V gene lookup returns CDR1 DFQATT and CDR2 SNEGSKA (reference sequence). J lost 6 bases, V lost 4 bases, and 6 bases had no gene match.

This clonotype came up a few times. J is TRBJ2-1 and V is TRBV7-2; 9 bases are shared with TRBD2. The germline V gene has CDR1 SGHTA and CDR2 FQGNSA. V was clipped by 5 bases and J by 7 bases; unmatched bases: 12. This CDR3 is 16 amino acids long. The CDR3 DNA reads TGTGCCAGCAGCCCGCAGTTAGCGGGAGAAGGGAATGAGCAGTTCTTC. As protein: CASSPQLAGEGNEQFF. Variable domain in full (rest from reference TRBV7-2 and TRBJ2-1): GAGVSQSPSNKVTEKGKDVELRCDPISGHTALYWYRQSLGQGLEFLIYFQGNSAPDKSGLPSDRFSAERTGGSVSTLTIQRTQQEDSAVYLCASSPQLAGEGNEQFFGPGTRLTVL.

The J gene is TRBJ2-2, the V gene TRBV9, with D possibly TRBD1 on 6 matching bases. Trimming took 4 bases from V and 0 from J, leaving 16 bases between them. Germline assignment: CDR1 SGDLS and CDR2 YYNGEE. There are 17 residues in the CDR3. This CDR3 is CASSPGTSPPNTGELFF. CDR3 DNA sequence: TGTGCCAGCAGCCCAGGGACATCTCCCCCGAACACCGGGGAGCTGTTTTTT.

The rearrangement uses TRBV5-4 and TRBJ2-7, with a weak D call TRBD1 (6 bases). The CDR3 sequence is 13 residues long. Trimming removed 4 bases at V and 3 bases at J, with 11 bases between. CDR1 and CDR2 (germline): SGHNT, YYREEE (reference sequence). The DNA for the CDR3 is TGTGCCAGCAGCCTCAACAGGGACTACGAGCAGTACTTC. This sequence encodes CASSLNRDYEQYF.

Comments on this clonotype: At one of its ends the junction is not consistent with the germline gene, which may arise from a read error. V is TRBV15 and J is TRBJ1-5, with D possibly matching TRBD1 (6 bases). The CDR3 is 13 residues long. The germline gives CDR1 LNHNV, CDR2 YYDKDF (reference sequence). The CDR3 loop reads CAISTGMGQPQHF. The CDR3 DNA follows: TGTGCCATCAGCACAGGGATGGGGCAGCCCCAGCATTTT. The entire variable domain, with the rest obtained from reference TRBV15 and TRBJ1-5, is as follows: DAMVIQNPRYQVTQFGKPVTLSCSQTLNHNVMYWYQQKSSQAPKLLFHYYDKDFNNEADTPDNFQSRRPNTSFCFLDIRSPGLGDTAMYLCAISTGMGQPQHFGDGTRLSIL.

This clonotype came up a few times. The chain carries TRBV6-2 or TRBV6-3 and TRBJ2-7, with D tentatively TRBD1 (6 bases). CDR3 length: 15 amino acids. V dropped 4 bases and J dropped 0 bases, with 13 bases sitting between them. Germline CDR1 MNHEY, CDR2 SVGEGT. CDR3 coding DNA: TGTGCCAGCAGTTTACAGGGAACCTCCTCCTACGAGCAGTACTTC. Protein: CASSLQGTSSYEQYF.

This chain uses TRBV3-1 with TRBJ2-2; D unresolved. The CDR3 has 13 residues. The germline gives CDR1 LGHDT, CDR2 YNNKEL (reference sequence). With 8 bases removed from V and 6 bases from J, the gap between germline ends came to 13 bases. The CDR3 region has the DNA TGTGCCAGCGGGCAGTTATCGGCCGGGGAGCTGTTTTTT. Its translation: CASGQLSAGELFF.

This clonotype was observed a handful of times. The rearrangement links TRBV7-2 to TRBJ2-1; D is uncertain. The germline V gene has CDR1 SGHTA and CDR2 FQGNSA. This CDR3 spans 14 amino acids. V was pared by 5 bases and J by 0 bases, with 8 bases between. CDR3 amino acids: CASSHRGSYNEQFF. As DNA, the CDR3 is TGTGCCAGCAGCCACCGAGGCTCCTACAATGAGCAGTTCTTC. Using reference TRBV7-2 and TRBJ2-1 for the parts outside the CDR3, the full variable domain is GAGVSQSPSNKVTEKGKDVELRCDPISGHTALYWYRQSLGQGLEFLIYFQGNSAPDKSGLPSDRFSAERTGGSVSTLTIQRTQQEDSAVYLCASSHRGSYNEQFFGPGTRLTVL.

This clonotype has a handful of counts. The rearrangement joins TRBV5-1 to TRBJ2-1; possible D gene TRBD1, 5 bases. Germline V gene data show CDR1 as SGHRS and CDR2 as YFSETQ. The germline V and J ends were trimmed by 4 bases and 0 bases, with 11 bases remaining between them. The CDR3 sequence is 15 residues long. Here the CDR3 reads CASSEDKSSYNEQFF. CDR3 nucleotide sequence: TGCGCCAGCAGCGAGGACAAGAGCTCCTACAATGAGCAGTTCTTC. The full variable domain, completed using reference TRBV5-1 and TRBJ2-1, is KAGVTQTPRYLIKTRGQQVTLSCSPISGHRSVSWYQQTPGQGLQFLFEYFSETQRNKGNFPGRFSGRQFSNSRSEMNVSTLELGDSALYLCASSEDKSSYNEQFFGPGTRLTVL.

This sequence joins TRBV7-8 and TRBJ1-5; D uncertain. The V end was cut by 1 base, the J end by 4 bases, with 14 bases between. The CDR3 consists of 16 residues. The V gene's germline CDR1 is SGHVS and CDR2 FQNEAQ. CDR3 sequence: CASSLVMADGNQPQHF. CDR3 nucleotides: TGTGCCAGCAGCTTAGTCATGGCGGACGGTAATCAGCCCCAGCATTTT.

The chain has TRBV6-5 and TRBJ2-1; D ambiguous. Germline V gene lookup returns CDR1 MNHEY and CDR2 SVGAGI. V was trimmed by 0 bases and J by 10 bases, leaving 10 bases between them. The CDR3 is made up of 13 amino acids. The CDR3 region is CASSYSPDQEQFF. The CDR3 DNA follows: TGTGCCAGCAGTTACTCGCCTGATCAGGAGCAGTTCTTC.

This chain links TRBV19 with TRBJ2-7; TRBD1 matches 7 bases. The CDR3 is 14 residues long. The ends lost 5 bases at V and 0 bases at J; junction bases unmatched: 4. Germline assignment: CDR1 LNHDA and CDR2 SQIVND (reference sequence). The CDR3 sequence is CASSWGQTSYEQYF. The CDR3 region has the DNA TGTGCCAGTAGTTGGGGACAGACCTCCTACGAGCAGTACTTC. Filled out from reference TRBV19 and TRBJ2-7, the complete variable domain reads DGGITQSPKYLFRKEGQNVTLSCEQNLNHDAMYWYRQDPGQGLRLIYYSQIVNDFQKGDIAEGYSVSREKKESFPLTVTSAQKNPTAFYLCASSWGQTSYEQYFGPGTRLTVT.

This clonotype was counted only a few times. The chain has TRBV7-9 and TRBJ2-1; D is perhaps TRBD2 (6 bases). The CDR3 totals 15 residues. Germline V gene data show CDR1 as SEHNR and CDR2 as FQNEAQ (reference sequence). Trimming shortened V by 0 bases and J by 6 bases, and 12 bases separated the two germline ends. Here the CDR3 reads CASSLATGTRNEQFF. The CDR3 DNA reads TGTGCCAGCAGCTTAGCCACCGGGACTCGCAATGAGCAGTTCTTC.

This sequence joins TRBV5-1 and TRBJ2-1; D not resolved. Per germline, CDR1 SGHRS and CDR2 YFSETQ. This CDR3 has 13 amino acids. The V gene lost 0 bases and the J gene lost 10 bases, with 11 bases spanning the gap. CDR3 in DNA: TGCGCCAGCAGCTTGGCTAACTCTGAGGAGCAGTTCTTC. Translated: CASSLANSEEQFF.

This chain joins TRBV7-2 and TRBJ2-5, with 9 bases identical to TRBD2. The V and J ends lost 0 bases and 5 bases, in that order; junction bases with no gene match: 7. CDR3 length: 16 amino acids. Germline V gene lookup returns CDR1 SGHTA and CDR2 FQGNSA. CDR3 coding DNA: TGTGCCAGCAGCTTAGCGGCGGGGGGGGTGACGGAGACCCAGTACTTC. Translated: CASSLAAGGVTETQYF.

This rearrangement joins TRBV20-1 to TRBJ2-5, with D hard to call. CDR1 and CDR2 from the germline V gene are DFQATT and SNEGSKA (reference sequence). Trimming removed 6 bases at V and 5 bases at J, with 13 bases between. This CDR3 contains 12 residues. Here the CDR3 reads CSASPSAETQYF. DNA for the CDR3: TGCAGTGCCTCTCCTTCAGCGGAGACCCAGTACTTC.

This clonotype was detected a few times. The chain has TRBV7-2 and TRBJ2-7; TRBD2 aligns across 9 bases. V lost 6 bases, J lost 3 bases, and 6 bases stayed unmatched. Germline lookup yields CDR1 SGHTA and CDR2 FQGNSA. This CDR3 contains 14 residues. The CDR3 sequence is CASRPTSGYYEQYF. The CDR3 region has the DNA TGTGCCAGCAGACCGACTAGCGGATACTACGAGCAGTACTTC.

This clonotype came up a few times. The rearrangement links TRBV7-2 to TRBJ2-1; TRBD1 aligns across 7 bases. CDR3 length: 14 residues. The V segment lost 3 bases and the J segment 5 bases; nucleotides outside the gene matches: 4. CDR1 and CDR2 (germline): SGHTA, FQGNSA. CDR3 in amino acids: CASSFWTGNNEQFF. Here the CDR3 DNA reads TGTGCCAGCAGCTTCTGGACAGGAAACAATGAGCAGTTCTTC. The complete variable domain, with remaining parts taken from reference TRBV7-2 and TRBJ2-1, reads GAGVSQSPSNKVTEKGKDVELRCDPISGHTALYWYRQSLGQGLEFLIYFQGNSAPDKSGLPSDRFSAERTGGSVSTLTIQRTQQEDSAVYLCASSFWTGNNEQFFGPGTRLTVL.

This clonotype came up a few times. The CDR3 bases are TGTGCCACCAGTGATCCCTCGGGCTACTACAATGAGCAGTTCTTC. Protein sequence: CATSDPSGYYNEQFF. This sequence joins TRBV24-1 and TRBJ2-1, with unresolved D. There are 15 residues in the CDR3. V lost 3 bases to trimming and J lost 3 bases, with 11 bases between them. The germline V gene has CDR1 KGHDR and CDR2 SFDVKD.